This T cell receptor (beta chain) was captured in a study of T cell responses to AZD1222 COVID-19 vaccine. This table comes from immunoSEQ multiplex PCR, and its TCRdb copy is limited to in-frame clones, with some not included. The sample lists about 140,000 clones; 80% to 90% were seen once. Specimen: peripheral blood, collected on day 0 of AZD1222 vaccination. This receptor was identified in an adult in good health.

The CDR3 DNA reads TGTGCCAGTAGTCGGGACAGGGGGCGCTGGGATGGCTACACCTTC. Its translation: CASSRDRGRWDGYTF. The chain uses TRBV19 and TRBJ1-2; the match to TRBD1 covers 12 bases. The J segment lost 6 bases and the V segment lost 5 bases, leaving 7 bases of the junction unmatched. The CDR3 runs 15 residues. The germline V gene encodes CDR1 LNHDA and CDR2 SQIVND (reference sequence).